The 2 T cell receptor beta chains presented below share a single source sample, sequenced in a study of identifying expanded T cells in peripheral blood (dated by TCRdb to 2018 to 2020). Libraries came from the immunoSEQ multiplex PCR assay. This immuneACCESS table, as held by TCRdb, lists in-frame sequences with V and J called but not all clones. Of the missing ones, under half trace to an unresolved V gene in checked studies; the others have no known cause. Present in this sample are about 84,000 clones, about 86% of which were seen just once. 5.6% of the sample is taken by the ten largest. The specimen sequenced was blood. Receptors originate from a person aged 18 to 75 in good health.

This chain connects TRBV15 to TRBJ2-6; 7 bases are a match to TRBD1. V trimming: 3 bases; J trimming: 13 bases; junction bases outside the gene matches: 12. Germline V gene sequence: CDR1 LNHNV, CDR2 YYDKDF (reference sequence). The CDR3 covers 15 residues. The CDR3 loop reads CATSSLRTGLRVLTF. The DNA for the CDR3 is TGTGCCACCAGCAGCTTAAGGACAGGTCTAAGGGTCCTGACTTTC.

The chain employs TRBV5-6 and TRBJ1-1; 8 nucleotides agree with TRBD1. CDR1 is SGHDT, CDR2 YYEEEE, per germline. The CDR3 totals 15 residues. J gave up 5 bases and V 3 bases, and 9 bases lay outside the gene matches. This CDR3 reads CASSWTGTGRTEAFF. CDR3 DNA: TGTGCCAGCAGCTGGACCGGGACAGGCAGGACTGAAGCTTTCTTT. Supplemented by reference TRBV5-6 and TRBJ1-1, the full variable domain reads DAGVTQSPTHLIKTRGQQVTLRCSPKSGHDTVSWYQQALGQGPQFIFQYYEEEERQRGNFPDRFSGHQFPNYSSELNVNALLLGDSALYLCASSWTGTGRTEAFFGQGTRLTVV.